This is a list of T cell receptor beta chains from one sample in a study of cytomegalovirus exposure and HLA in healthy donors. The data were produced by immunoSEQ multiplex PCR, yet TCRdb's version contains in-frame clones alone and is incomplete. The profile shows about 190,000 clones, 70% to 80% of them singletons. Material for sequencing was PBMCs. These receptors were taken from a woman in her twenties or thirties in good health and CMV-seropositive. Each CDR3 is given with its conserved first and last residue. The D gene is left open where the match is weak. Rows may omit the clone size; those that give it use once, few, many or a size class.

CDR3 DNA | CDR3 protein | J gene | D gene | V gene | clone size
TGCGCCAGCAGCCAGGAGGGACTTACGGGGAATCGTCAGTACTTC | CASSQEGLTGNRQYF | TRBJ2-4 | NA | TRBV5-1 | NA
TGTGCCAGCAGCTGGGGGGACAGGGTGAACACTGAAGCTTTCTTT | CASSWGDRVNTEAFF | TRBJ1-1 | TRBD1 | TRBV7-9 | NA
TGTGCCAGCTCACCCGGGACAGGGGGCATCTACGAGCAGTACTTC | CASSPGTGGIYEQYF | TRBJ2-7 | TRBD1 | TRBV18 | once
TGCGCCAGCAGCTTGGAAGGGAGGGCCACTGAAGCTTTCTTT | CASSLEGRATEAFF | TRBJ1-1 | NA | TRBV5-1 | few
TGTGCCAGCAGCCCCGGGACAGGGCCCTACGAGCAGTACTTC | CASSPGTGPYEQYF | TRBJ2-7 | TRBD1 | TRBV7-9 | NA
TGTGCCAGCAGTTCAGCCCGACTAGCGGGGAGGCAGGGCACAGATACGCAGTATTTT | CASSSARLAGRQGTDTQYF | TRBJ2-3 | TRBD2 | TRBV28 | NA
TGCAGCGTCGGACAGGGGTATGGGGACTATGGCTACACCTTC | CSVGQGYGDYGYTF | TRBJ1-2 | TRBD1 | TRBV29-1 | NA
TGTGCCACCAGCAGAGGACAGGGAGCCAATGAAAAACTGTTTTTT | CATSRGQGANEKLFF | TRBJ1-4 | TRBD1 | TRBV15 | once
TGCGCCAGCAGCTTATCCGGGACTAGCGGGGCACAGACCCAGTACTTC | CASSLSGTSGAQTQYF | TRBJ2-5 | TRBD2 | TRBV5-1 | NA
TGTGCCAGCTCATCTGGAGTGCGGGTTGGAAACACCATATATTTT | CASSSGVRVGNTIYF | TRBJ1-3 | NA | TRBV18 | few
TGTGCCAGCAGTTTTACGATAGGGAGCTCCTACGAGCAGTACTTC | CASSFTIGSSYEQYF | TRBJ2-7 | NA | TRBV2 | NA
TGTGCCAGCAGCTTGGTTGGAGGGTCGGTAACTAACTATGGCTACACCTTC | CASSLVGGSVTNYGYTF | TRBJ1-2 | NA | TRBV5-8 | NA
TGTGCCAGCTCACCAGTATCCAATACAGCTACGCAGTATTTT | CASSPVSNTATQYF | TRBJ2-3 | NA | TRBV18 | NA
TGTGCCAGCTCACCCGCCGGACGGGGAAGCTATGGCTACACCTTC | CASSPAGRGSYGYTF | TRBJ1-2 | NA | TRBV18 | NA
TGCGCCAGCAGCTTGGGTTTGGCGACTAGCACAGATACGCAGTATTTT | CASSLGLATSTDTQYF | TRBJ2-3 | NA | TRBV5-1 | once
TGTGCCAGCAGATTTCGGGACACTGAAGCTTTCTTT | CASRFRDTEAFF | TRBJ1-1 | NA | TRBV28 | NA
TGTGCCAGCAGTTACGTCCGCGGGGTGGATTATGGCTACACCTTC | CASSYVRGVDYGYTF | TRBJ1-2 | NA | TRBV6-5 | NA
TGTGCCAGCAGTGAAGTCCTGGGGGCGGATGGCTACACCTTC | CASSEVLGADGYTF | TRBJ1-2 | NA | TRBV2 | NA
TGCGCCAGCAGCCAAGGGACACTAACTAATGAAAAACTGTTTTTT | CASSQGTLTNEKLFF | TRBJ1-4 | NA | TRBV4-1 | NA
TGTGCCAGCAGCTTGGCCGCTAGCGGGGGGAGGGATACGCAGTATTTT | CASSLAASGGRDTQYF | TRBJ2-3 | TRBD2 | TRBV5-6 | NA
TGTGCCATCAGTCCTCCCGGGACAGGGAAGGGGGGCTACGAGCAGTACTTC | CAISPPGTGKGGYEQYF | TRBJ2-7 | TRBD1 | TRBV10-3 | NA
TGTGCCAGCAGTGGGCGGAATAGCAATCAGCCCCAGCATTTT | CASSGRNSNQPQHF | TRBJ1-5 | NA | TRBV2 | NA
TGCAGCGTTCTAGGACAGGGGGCAGATACGCAGTATTTT | CSVLGQGADTQYF | TRBJ2-3 | TRBD1 | TRBV29-1 | NA
TGCGCCAGCAGCCAAGACGGTGGAGCTAGCCCGTCGTTCGAGCAGTACTTC | CASSQDGGASPSFEQYF | TRBJ2-7 | NA | TRBV4-1 | few
TGTGCCAGCAGTCAAACAGGGGCTGGAAACACCATATATTTT | CASSQTGAGNTIYF | TRBJ1-3 | TRBD1 | TRBV7-3 | NA
TGTGCCAGCAGCTTAACGCCGGTGAATTCACCCCTCCACTTT | CASSLTPVNSPLHF | TRBJ1-6 | NA | TRBV7-3 | few
TGTGCCAGCGGAACAGGGGCTTACGAGCAGTACTTC | CASGTGAYEQYF | TRBJ2-7 | TRBD1 | TRBV4-2 | few
TGTGCCAGTAGTATAGGCGGACAGGTTAGCAATCAGCCCCAGCATTTT | CASSIGGQVSNQPQHF | TRBJ1-5 | TRBD1 | TRBV19 | NA
TGTGCCAGCAGAGGACACGGGTCGTGGAAACTGTTTTTT | CASRGHGSWKLFF | TRBJ1-4 | NA | TRBV6-1 | NA
TGTGCCAGCAGCCCTAGACAGAGAACGGACACTGAAGCTTTCTTT | CASSPRQRTDTEAFF | TRBJ1-1 | NA | TRBV5-4 | NA
TGTGCCAGCAGCTTAGGGACGCAGGGGCAGTACTTC | CASSLGTQGQYF | TRBJ2-7 | NA | TRBV7-9 | NA
TGTGCCAGCAGTTGGTCTAGCGGGGGGGCCGATACGCAGTATTTT | CASSWSSGGADTQYF | TRBJ2-3 | TRBD2 | TRBV2 | NA
TGTGCCAGCAGCTTGGGCTACGCGGGGGTATCCACAGATACGCAGTATTTT | CASSLGYAGVSTDTQYF | TRBJ2-3 | TRBD2 | TRBV7-2 | once
TGTGCCAGTAGTATTGATCACGCAGGGGGCTACAATGAGCAGTTCTTC | CASSIDHAGGYNEQFF | TRBJ2-1 | TRBD1 | TRBV19 | NA
TGTGCCAGCAGCTCCCCTTCGGGACAGGGATATAATTCACCCCTCCACTTT | CASSSPSGQGYNSPLHF | TRBJ1-6 | TRBD1 | TRBV5-6 | NA
TGTGCCACCAGCAGGGTGCGGGGGGGAGGCTACAATGAGCAGTTCTTC | CATSRVRGGGYNEQFF | TRBJ2-1 | TRBD2 | TRBV15 | once
TGTGCCAGTAGTACTACGGGAAACCTCCTCGAGCAGTACTTC | CASSTTGNLLEQYF | TRBJ2-7 | NA | TRBV19 | NA
TGTGCCTGGAATGGACTAGCGGGAAATGAGCAGTTCTTC | CAWNGLAGNEQFF | TRBJ2-1 | TRBD2 | TRBV30 | few
TGTGCCAGCAGAGAAGCGGGAGGGCCTGTCAATGAGCAGTTCTTC | CASREAGGPVNEQFF | TRBJ2-1 | TRBD2 | TRBV7-3 | NA
TGTGCCAGCAGCCGCGCCCCCCGAGGTAGCACAGATACGCAGTATTTT | CASSRAPRGSTDTQYF | TRBJ2-3 | NA | TRBV27 | NA
TGTGCCAGCAGTCTAGACAGGGGGCTTGGTTCACCCCTCCACTTT | CASSLDRGLGSPLHF | TRBJ1-6 | TRBD1 | TRBV27 | few
TGTGCCTGGAGTGCCGGGACTAGCGGGAGGGCCCGAAGCTCCTACAATGAGCAGTTCTTC | CAWSAGTSGRARSSYNEQFF | TRBJ2-1 | TRBD2 | TRBV30 | NA
TGTGCCAGCAGTTTAGTGTTAGCGGGGGGTTACAATGAGCAGTTCTTC | CASSLVLAGGYNEQFF | TRBJ2-1 | TRBD2 | TRBV28 | NA
TGTGCCTGGAGTACCGGACAGGCCAGATCACCCCTCCACTTT | CAWSTGQARSPLHF | TRBJ1-6 | TRBD1 | TRBV30 | NA
TGTGCCAGCAGCCCTAGCGGGAGGGGTAGCACAGATACGCAGTATTTT | CASSPSGRGSTDTQYF | TRBJ2-3 | TRBD2 | TRBV5-6 | NA
TGTGCCAGTAGTCCTTCCTCGCGGGACAGGGAACGGCAGTACTTC | CASSPSSRDRERQYF | TRBJ2-7 | TRBD1 | TRBV19 | NA
TGTGCCTGGAGTAGACTTGACGCTGAAGCTTTCTTT | CAWSRLDAEAFF | TRBJ1-1 | NA | TRBV30 | NA
TGTGCCAGCTCACTGGGACTAGCGATTGGCAGCTCCTACAATGAGCAGTTCTTC | CASSLGLAIGSSYNEQFF | TRBJ2-1 | TRBD2 | TRBV18 | NA
TGTGCCATCAGTGCGGGGACAGTTTGGGAGACCCAGTACTTC | CAISAGTVWETQYF | TRBJ2-5 | TRBD1 | TRBV10-3 | NA
TGTGCCTCGGGGTTCTCCTACGAGCAGTACTTC | CASGFSYEQYF | TRBJ2-7 | NA | TRBV7-8 | NA
TGTGCCTCCCGAGGGGAGACAGGGGAAGAGACCCAGTACTTC | CASRGETGEETQYF | TRBJ2-5 | TRBD1 | TRBV10-3 | NA
TGTGCCAGCAGCTTGACAGGCTACAGACCGGTTGACACTGAAGCTTTCTTT | CASSLTGYRPVDTEAFF | TRBJ1-1 | NA | TRBV5-6 | NA
TGTGCCAGCAGTATCGGACTAGCCTCCGAGCAGTACTTC | CASSIGLASEQYF | TRBJ2-7 | TRBD2 | TRBV14 | NA
TGTGCCAGCAGCTTTTCGACTAGCGGGGGAACCCAAGAGACCCAGTACTTC | CASSFSTSGGTQETQYF | TRBJ2-5 | TRBD2 | TRBV7-9 | NA